This T cell receptor beta chain was identified in a study of blood T cell repertoires in COVID-19. Germline assignment: CDR1 SGHRS and CDR2 YFSETQ. V gave up 0 bases and J gave up 6 bases, with 13 bases separating them. The CDR3 runs 14 residues. Assay: immunoSEQ multiplex PCR; the TCRdb copy retains only in-frame clones and omits some. The profile shows approximately 260,000 clones, around 84% of them singletons. Sequencing was performed on PBMCs or T cells enriched from blood (not recorded which). The V call is TRBV5-1, the J call TRBJ2-7; a possible D gene is TRBD2 (6 bases). The receptor was derived from a woman aged 50 to 65 who had been exposed to COVID-19. CDR3 protein: CASSLVGGPGEQYF. CDR3 coding DNA: TGCGCCAGCAGCTTGGTGGGAGGCCCCGGCGAGCAGTACTTC.